The 22 T cell receptor beta chains below were found in one sample sequenced in a study of shared clonotypes between healthy human individuals (dated by TCRdb to 2018 to 2021). The library was generated by the immunoSEQ multiplex PCR assay. TCRdb retrieved this table from immuneACCESS and kept in-frame rearrangements only. Not all clones are present; in checked studies, unresolved V genes account for under half, and no reason is known for the remainder. Across this sample there are hundreds of thousands of clones, with approximately 80% seen only once. Approximately 12% of the sample goes to the ten largest clones. The specimen was PBMCs. These receptors were taken from a woman between 40 and 55 years old in good health. Some clones in this sample may be carry-over from other donors' samples.

Note on this clone: A far bigger clonotype differs at one base, so this is likely a read error. The chain carries TRBV2 and TRBJ1-4; TRBD1 matches at 8 bases. The germline V gene has CDR1 SNHLY and CDR2 FYNNEI. The CDR3 loop spans 15 amino acids. The CDR3 region has the DNA TGTGCCGGCAGTCGAAGCACAGGGGGAAATGAAAAACTGTTTTTT. It codes for CAGSRSTGGNEKLFF.

This clone turned up a few times. The chain has TRBV7-8 and TRBJ2-7, with unresolved D. CDR3 length: 12 amino acids. V was pared by 5 bases and J by 6 bases, with 11 bases between. CDR1 SGHVS and CDR2 FQNEAQ come from the germline V gene. The CDR3 nucleotides read TGTGCCAGCAGCCATAGTAGGACCGAGCAGTACTTC. This sequence encodes CASSHSRTEQYF.

V usage is TRBV7-8 and J usage is TRBJ2-7, with D maybe TRBD2 (5 bases). The CDR3 has 13 residues. V was shortened by 2 bases and J by 5 bases, with 10 bases between the two germline ends. Germline V gene lookup returns CDR1 SGHVS and CDR2 FQNEAQ. CDR3 protein: CASSLREEDEQYF. The CDR3, as DNA: TGTGCCAGCAGCTTACGGGAAGAGGACGAGCAGTACTTC.

This sequence joins TRBV18 and TRBJ1-1; the D gene is possibly TRBD1 (6 bases). Trimming pared 3 bases from V and 1 base from J, leaving 12 bases between. Looked up from germline, CDR1 is KGHSH and CDR2 is LQKENI. This CDR3 has 15 amino acids. The CDR3 loop is CASSPSAGENTEAFF. The DNA for the CDR3 is TGTGCCAGCTCACCGTCGGCAGGGGAGAACACTGAAGCTTTCTTT. The variable domain in full, with the rest retrieved from reference TRBV18 and TRBJ1-1, is NAGVMQNPRHLVRRRGQEARLRCSPMKGHSHVYWYRQLPEEGLKFMVYLQKENIIDESGMPKERFSAEFPKEGPSILRIQQVVRGDSAAYFCASSPSAGENTEAFFGQGTRLTVV.

The chain carries TRBV4-1 and TRBJ2-7, with 9 nucleotides matching TRBD1. The CDR3 is made up of 17 amino acids. Germline V gene sequence: CDR1 MGHRA, CDR2 YSYEKL. Trimming cost V 2 bases and J 4 bases; bases outside gene matches: 12. CDR3: CASSQLTGGVMGYEQYF. The CDR3 DNA sequence: TGCGCCAGCAGCCAATTAACAGGGGGCGTGATGGGTTACGAGCAGTACTTC.

With regard to this clone: This clone may be a read error of a much larger clone one base away. This chain joins TRBV11-2 and TRBJ2-1; TRBD2 matches 11 bases. Germline values: CDR1 SGHAT, CDR2 FQNNGV. This CDR3 contains 15 residues. V shed 5 bases, J shed 1 base, and the junction held 1 base outside the gene matches. The CDR3 DNA reads as TGTGCCAGCAGCCGACTAGCGGGATCCTACAATGAGCAGTTCTTC. This encodes CASSRLAGSYNEQFF.

Of note for this clone: This may stem from a read error, because a much larger clone lies one nucleotide away. Other DNA sequences from this sample encode an identical CDR3 as well. The chain carries TRBV6-4 and TRBJ1-5, with 9 nucleotides matching TRBD1. The J segment lost 5 bases and the V segment lost 1 base, leaving 6 bases of the junction unmatched. There are 16 residues in the CDR3. The germline gives CDR1 MRHNA, CDR2 SNTAGT. The CDR3 DNA is TGTGCCAGCAGTGACTTGGGACAGGGTGAGGATCAGCCCCAGCATTTT. It yields the protein CASSDLGQGEDQPQHF.

J is TRBJ2-1 and V is TRBV30; 14 bases line up with TRBD2. Germline V gene lookup returns CDR1 GTSNPN and CDR2 SVGIG (reference sequence). The CDR3 runs to 15 residues. The ends lost 1 base at V and 9 bases at J; junction bases unmatched: 5. As DNA, the CDR3 is TGTGCCTGGAGTGGGGGACTAGCGGGAGTGGGTGAGCAGTTCTTC. Translation gives CAWSGGLAGVGEQFF.

V is TRBV5-6 and J is TRBJ2-2; no definite D call. The CDR3 consists of 14 residues. The germline gives CDR1 SGHDT, CDR2 YYEEEE. The ends were cut back, 4 bases at V and 0 bases at J, with 7 bases in the middle. CDR3 amino acids: CASSPNANTGELFF. Written as DNA, the CDR3 is TGTGCCAGCAGCCCGAACGCGAACACCGGGGAGCTGTTTTTT.

The V and J genes are TRBV9 and TRBJ2-5, with 8 bases that match TRBD1. The CDR3 length is 16 residues. After removal of 3 bases from V and 1 base from J, the junction contained 8 bases not matched to a gene. Germline CDR1 reads SGDLS; CDR2 reads YYNGEE. The CDR3 spells CASSGARQGSQETQYF. Written as DNA, the CDR3 is TGTGCCAGCAGCGGGGCAAGACAGGGGAGCCAAGAGACCCAGTACTTC.

The rearrangement uses TRBV9 and TRBJ2-1; D not resolved. The V and J ends lost 7 bases and 7 bases respectively, with 9 bases between them. CDR1 is SGDLS, CDR2 YYNGEE, per germline. The CDR3 runs to 11 residues. The DNA of the CDR3 is TGTGCCAGCGGCCCCGGGAATGAGCAGTTCTTC. Amino acids: CASGPGNEQFF.

V and J are TRBV6-5 and TRBJ2-7; the D is unclear. V was pared by 0 bases and J by 0 bases, with 9 bases between. Per germline, CDR1 MNHEY and CDR2 SVGAGI. This CDR3 is built from 15 residues. The CDR3, as DNA: TGTGCCAGCAGTTACTCGACCCAACCCTCCTACGAGCAGTACTTC. Translating gives CASSYSTQPSYEQYF.

As for this clone: The same CDR3 can be traced to other DNA sequences in this sample. This chain uses TRBV6-1 with TRBJ1-5; 7 nucleotides line up with TRBD1. V lost 6 bases and J lost 7; bases outside the gene matches: 9. Germline V CDR1 and CDR2: MNHNS, SASEGT. This CDR3 spans 14 amino acids. The CDR3 sequence: CASRLGTAGQPQHF. The CDR3 nucleotides are TGTGCCAGCAGACTCGGGACAGCTGGCCAGCCCCAGCATTTT.

On this clone itself: Other DNA sequences in the sample encode the same CDR3. V gene TRBV4-1 combines with J gene TRBJ2-1; 11 nucleotides agree with TRBD2. This CDR3 spans 15 amino acids. Trimming at V came to 4 bases and at J to 4 bases, leaving 3 bases not matched to a gene. Germline CDR1 and CDR2: MGHRA and YSYEKL. The CDR3 nucleotides read TGCGCCAGCAGCCCGGGACTAGCGGATTACAATGAGCAGTTCTTC. Translated, it gives CASSPGLADYNEQFF.

This chain connects TRBV9 to TRBJ2-3; TRBD2 agrees at 8 bases. J lost 4 bases, V lost 0 bases, and 10 bases had no gene match. CDR3 length: 17 amino acids. Germline lookup yields CDR1 SGDLS and CDR2 YYNGEE. The CDR3 DNA reads as TGTGCCAGCAGCGTAGGGCCAGCGGGAGTAGGCCCAGATACGCAGTATTTT. Protein: CASSVGPAGVGPDTQYF.

V is TRBV28 and J is TRBJ1-5; D unclear. The CDR3 extends over 17 amino acids. CDR1 and CDR2 from the germline V gene are MDHEN and SYDVKM. Trimming took 4 bases from V and 0 from J, leaving 16 bases between them. This CDR3 reads CASSYIGQLNSNQPQHF. CDR3 sequence (DNA): TGTGCCAGCAGTTATATAGGCCAGCTTAATAGCAATCAGCCCCAGCATTTT.

The chain combines TRBV9 with TRBJ1-3; the match to TRBD1 covers 7 bases. Trimming took 0 bases from V and 4 from J; bases not matched to a gene: 4. This CDR3 spans 15 amino acids. Germline V CDR1 and CDR2: SGDLS, YYNGEE. CDR3 DNA sequence: TGTGCCAGCAGCGTAGAAGGGACAGTGGGAAACACCATATATTTT. It yields the protein CASSVEGTVGNTIYF.

V gene TRBV15 combines with J gene TRBJ2-3, with 8 positions matching TRBD1. This CDR3 comprises 18 residues. Germline V lookup: CDR1 LNHNV, CDR2 YYDKDF (reference sequence). V was clipped by 5 bases and J by 4 bases; unmatched bases: 17. CDR3: CATSPDRGGPRGADTQYF. In nucleotides, the CDR3 is TGTGCCACCAGCCCTGACAGGGGAGGCCCACGGGGCGCAGATACGCAGTATTTT.

As for this clone: A far larger clone is one base from this, pointing to a likely read error. The sample holds other DNA sequences that translate to the same CDR3. This rearrangement joins TRBV30 to TRBJ1-1; D is unresolved. V lost 0 bases to trimming and J lost 1 base, with 6 bases between them. Per germline, CDR1 GTSNPN and CDR2 SVGIG (reference sequence). The CDR3 totals 13 residues. The CDR3 here is CAWSVQENTEAFF. The CDR3 region has the DNA TGTGCCTGGAGTGTACAAGAGAACACTGAAGCTTTCTTT.

The J gene is TRBJ2-1, the V gene TRBV7-9; the D gene is possibly TRBD2 (6 bases). The ends were cut back, 4 bases at V and 4 bases at J, with 14 bases in the middle. CDR1 is SEHNR and CDR2 is FQNEAQ in the germline V gene (reference sequence). This CDR3 is built from 15 residues. The DNA for the CDR3 is TGTGCCAGCAGCTCTAGCGTCAAAGGATACAATGAGCAGTTCTTC. Translating it yields CASSSSVKGYNEQFF.

This chain uses TRBV25-1 with TRBJ1-1; the match to TRBD1 covers 7 bases. The length of the CDR3 is 17 residues. Germline CDR1 reads MGHDK; CDR2 reads SYGVNS. V gave up 4 bases and J gave up 3 bases; unmatched junction bases: 14. CDR3 in amino acids: CASSGYGTAMGYTEAFF. The CDR3 nucleotides are TGTGCCAGCAGTGGATACGGGACAGCAATGGGGTACACTGAAGCTTTCTTT.

In this sample, this clone turned up many times. Within the sample, other DNA sequences also encode this same CDR3. This chain links TRBV6-6 with TRBJ1-2; no reliable D call. CDR1 MNHNY and CDR2 SVGAGI come from the germline V gene (reference sequence). The V end lost 6 bases, the J end lost 8 bases, and 16 bases lay between the germline ends. The CDR3 consists of 13 residues. CDR3 residues: CASSRPGNKGYTF. CDR3 DNA: TGTGCCAGCAGCCGCCCCGGGAACAAGGGCTACACCTTC.